This TCR beta chain was identified in a study of identical twins. TCRdb re-derived calls from the 5' RACE reads in MiXCR, one entry per CDR3 protein. The sample contains about 730,000 distinct CDR3 sequences, roughly 20% of which appear only once. Looked up from germline, CDR1 is MNHNS and CDR2 is SASEGT. CDR3 length: 17 residues. V shed 7 bases, J shed 5 bases, and the junction held 18 bases outside the gene matches. These data were also filed under a second study, of T cells expressing NK-cell markers.

The rearrangement joins TRBV6-1 to TRBJ2-5; 8 positions agree with TRBD2. The sample comprised PBMCs. The receptor was isolated from a woman aged 18-29 years in good health. CDR3 region: CASTKADSGAIGETQYF. The CDR3, as DNA: TGTGCCAGCACCAAGGCGGATAGCGGGGCGATTGGGGAGACCCAGTACTTC.